This TCR beta chain stems from a study of T-cell memory formation after mild COVID-19. Study-level findings and limits: CD8+ contracting clones occupied EMRA, while CD4+ ones occupied mainly CM and EM.

TCRdb redid the calling of the 5' RACE reads with MiXCR, one entry per CDR3 protein. The sample includes some 300,000 distinct CDR3 sequences, just under 20% of them seen just once. This clonotype was seen more than once but under ten times. What it recognizes is unknown. Germline-derived CDR1 and CDR2 are SGHTA and FQGTGA. With V trimmed by 4 bases and J by 5 bases, 8 bases remained unmatched. The CDR3 extends over 15 amino acids. Sequences were obtained from PBMCs or a T cell subset sorted from them (not recorded which). The clonotype originates from a man aged 18 to 29 who had mild COVID-19 (a few samples of this study predate the infection). Cell type and time point are not known. The rearrangement joins TRBV7-3 to TRBJ2-1, with 7 nucleotides matching TRBD2. CDR3 DNA sequence: TGTGCCAGCAGCTCAAGGCGGGGGACCCACAATGAGCAGTTCTTC. Encoded protein: CASSSRRGTHNEQFF. The complete variable domain, with remaining parts taken from reference TRBV7-3 and TRBJ2-1, reads GAGVSQTPSNKVTEKGKYVELRCDPISGHTALYWYRQSLGQGPEFLIYFQGTGAADDSGLPNDRFFAVRPEGSVSTLKIQRTERGDSAVYLCASSSRRGTHNEQFFGPGTRLTVL.